Following are 5 T cell receptor beta chains from one sample sequenced in a study of circulating and synovial CD4+ cells in juvenile arthritis. Method: immunoSEQ multiplex PCR; TCRdb's copy keeps in-frame clones and lacks some. Seen here are tens of thousands of clones, nearly 95% observed once, and the top ten hold 0.6% to 0.85%. Input material: CD4+ T cells from blood. The receptor source for this set is a human donor with juvenile idiopathic arthritis.

About this clone itself: Distinct nucleotide sequences in the sample also encode this CDR3. The genes are TRBV6-1 and TRBJ1-3, with D tentatively TRBD1 (6 bases). The CDR3 contains 13 residues. Germline-derived CDR1 and CDR2 are MNHNS and SASEGT. V was clipped by 6 bases and J by 2 bases, with 8 bases between them. CDR3 in amino acids: CASRAGAGNTIYF. The CDR3 bases are TGTGCCAGCAGGGCAGGGGCTGGAAACACCATATATTTT.

The chain joins TRBV2 to TRBJ2-7; 7 bases fit TRBD1. CDR3 length: 14 residues. The germline gives CDR1 SNHLY, CDR2 FYNNEI. Trimming at V came to 4 bases and at J to 0 bases, leaving 3 bases not matched to a gene. CDR3 nucleotide sequence: TGTGCCAGCAGTGCGGACAGGCTCTCCTACGAGCAGTACTTC. It translates to CASSADRLSYEQYF.

The chain couples TRBV6-5 to TRBJ2-1, with 8 bases aligning to TRBD2. This CDR3 contains 12 residues. Germline V gene data show CDR1 as MNHEY and CDR2 as SVGAGI. Trimming removed 2 bases from V and 12 bases from J; junction bases left unmatched: 3. In DNA, the CDR3 is TGTGCCAGCAGTTACCGCAGCGGGAGGCAGTTCTTC. Translated: CASSYRSGRQFF.

This clone appeared a single time. CDR3 DNA: TGTGCCAGCAGCCCTGACAGGGGAAGCGAGCAGTACTTC. It translates to CASSPDRGSEQYF. This rearrangement joins TRBV7-9 to TRBJ2-7; the match to TRBD1 covers 8 bases. The CDR3 has 13 residues. After removal of 5 bases from V and 6 bases from J, the junction contained 6 bases not matched to a gene. Germline lookup yields CDR1 SEHNR and CDR2 FQNEAQ (reference sequence).

V and J are TRBV5-6 and TRBJ2-7, with TRBD2 matching over 13 bases. This CDR3 contains 18 residues. Trimming took 4 bases from V and 1 from J; bases not matched to a gene: 11. From germline, CDR1 is SGHDT and CDR2 YYEEEE. CDR3 loop: CASSLTSGRNLRSYEQYF. For the CDR3, the DNA is TGTGCCAGCAGCCTGACTAGCGGGAGGAACCTCCGATCCTACGAGCAGTACTTC.